This T cell receptor (beta chain) was recorded in a study of T cell responses to AZD1222 COVID-19 vaccine. Study-wide findings and caveats: Samples come after the peak T cell response, not at day 14. The study found vaccine-associated CD4 TCRs spanning spike, dominant at 160-218 and 743-854.

Regarding this clone: Its specificity is unknown.

Germline CDR1 MGHDK, CDR2 SYGVNS. With V trimmed by 7 bases and J by 5 bases, 8 bases remained unmatched. This CDR3 comprises 14 residues. The protocol was immunoSEQ multiplex PCR, while the TCRdb copy is restricted to in-frame clones and leaves out a portion. The sample consists of 150,000 or so clones, approximately 89% of them appearing once. Timing groups of about 4 and about 12 weeks for second doses were pooled. The clonotype originates from an adult who received the AZD1222 COVID-19 vaccine. The specimen was peripheral blood, collected 28 days after the second AZD1222 dose. The genes are TRBV25-1 and TRBJ1-1; 9 bases align to TRBD1. CDR3 loop: CASNLGGTGTEAFF. Written as DNA, the CDR3 is TGTGCCAGCAACTTAGGAGGGACAGGGACTGAAGCTTTCTTT.